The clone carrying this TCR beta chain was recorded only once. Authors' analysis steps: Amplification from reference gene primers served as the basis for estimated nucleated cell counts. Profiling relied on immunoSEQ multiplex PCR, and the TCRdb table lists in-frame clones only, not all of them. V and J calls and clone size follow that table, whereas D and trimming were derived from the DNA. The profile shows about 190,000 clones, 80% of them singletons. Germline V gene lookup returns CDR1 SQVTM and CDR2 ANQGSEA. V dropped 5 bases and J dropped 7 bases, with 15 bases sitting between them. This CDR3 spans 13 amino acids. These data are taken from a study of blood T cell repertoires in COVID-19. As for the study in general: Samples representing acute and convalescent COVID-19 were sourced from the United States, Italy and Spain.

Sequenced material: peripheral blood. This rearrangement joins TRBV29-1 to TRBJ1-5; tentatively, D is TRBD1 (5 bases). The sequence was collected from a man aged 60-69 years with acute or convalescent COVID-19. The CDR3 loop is CSVRDSPGQPQHF. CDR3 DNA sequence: TGCAGCGTTCGTGACAGCCCAGGACAGCCCCAGCATTTT.